The 15 T cell receptor beta chains given below trace back to one sample, sequenced in a study of metastatic and nonmetastatic thyroid tumors. Until they underwent thyroid surgery, no patient had received any treatment. TCRdb re-called clones via MiXCR from the PCR reads. This table holds fewer than 7,000 clones, roughly 19% found once. The sample comprised adjacent normal tissue. Receptors were obtained from a female donor with papillary thyroid cancer or a benign thyroid nodule (not recorded which). Some clones in this sample may be carry-over from other donors' samples.

The V and J genes are TRBV6-2 or TRBV6-3 and TRBJ2-1; 8 bases are a match to TRBD2. Germline V lookup: CDR1 MNHEY, CDR2 SVGEGT. V trimming: 4 bases; J trimming: 13 bases; junction bases outside the gene matches: 18. The CDR3 is made up of 16 amino acids. The CDR3 bases are TGTGCCAGCAGTTTATATAGCGGGGTGGCTGATAGTGAACAGTTCTTC. Translation: CASSLYSGVADSEQFF.

This clone qualifies as medium-sized (0.01 to 0.1%). The chain couples TRBV4-1 to TRBJ1-6; D is undetermined. Germline V gene data show CDR1 as MGHRA and CDR2 as YSYEKL. There are 12 residues in the CDR3. Trimming took off 3 bases at V and 5 bases at J, with 2 bases between the two ends. CDR3 residues: CASSHHNSPLHF. DNA for the CDR3: TGCGCCAGCAGCCACCATAATTCACCCCTCCACTTT.

This clone was detected only a few times. The rearrangement links TRBV2 to TRBJ1-1; D perhaps matches TRBD1 (5 bases). The V and J ends lost 2 bases and 3 bases respectively, with 13 bases between them. CDR1 SNHLY and CDR2 FYNNEI come from the germline V gene. This CDR3 comprises 15 residues. The CDR3 sequence: CASSEQGGKDTEAFF. As DNA, the CDR3 is TGTGCCAGCAGTGAACAGGGAGGGAAGGACACTGAAGCTTTCTTT. Together with reference TRBV2 and TRBJ1-1, the CDR3 gives the full variable domain: EPEVTQTPSHQVTQMGQEVILRCVPISNHLYFYWYRQILGQKVEFLVSFYNNEISEKSEIFDDQFSVERPDGSNFTLKIRSTKLEDSAMYFCASSEQGGKDTEAFFGQGTRLTVV.

In its sample, this clone was seen many times. This may stem from a read error, because a much larger clone lies one nucleotide away. The same CDR3 arises from other DNA sequences in this sample as well. The V call is TRBV19, the J call TRBJ1-1; D not certain. The CDR3 loop spans 12 amino acids. Trimming removed 4 bases from V and 11 bases from J, with 14 bases in between. Germline loops: CDR1 LNHDA, CDR2 SQIVND (reference sequence). DNA of the CDR3: TGTGCCAGTAGTAGGTCCCGGGCGGAGGCTTTCTTT. Translated: CASSRSRAEAFF.

This clone is large in the sample. The chain joins TRBV28 to TRBJ2-1; the match to TRBD2 covers 10 bases. Germline V gene lookup returns CDR1 MDHEN and CDR2 SYDVKM. The V gene end was trimmed by 6 bases and the J gene end by 7 bases; junction bases not matched to a gene: 6. This CDR3 has 14 amino acids. The CDR3, as DNA: TGTGCCAGCAGGGAAGCGGGAGGGGATAATGAGCAGTTCTTC. Its protein product is CASREAGGDNEQFF.

This clone was counted a few times. This sequence joins TRBV2 and TRBJ1-2; tentatively, D is TRBD1 (5 bases). The V and J ends lost 5 bases and 8 bases respectively, with 21 bases between them. CDR1 and CDR2 (germline): SNHLY, FYNNEI. The CDR3 contains 15 residues. The CDR3 sequence: CASSPQGAQSWGYTF. The DNA of the CDR3 is TGTGCCAGCAGTCCTCAGGGAGCTCAAAGTTGGGGCTACACCTTC. Complete variable domain (other parts from reference TRBV2 and TRBJ1-2): EPEVTQTPSHQVTQMGQEVILRCVPISNHLYFYWYRQILGQKVEFLVSFYNNEISEKSEIFDDQFSVERPDGSNFTLKIRSTKLEDSAMYFCASSPQGAQSWGYTFGSGTRLTVV.

CDR3 DNA sequence: TGTGCCAGCCATGGGGGGGAGAATAATCCGCACCAGCATTTT. This sequence encodes CASHGGENNPHQHF. The rearrangement joins TRBV6-1 to TRBJ1-5, with a possible D match to TRBD1 (5 bases). Germline CDR1 is MNHNS and CDR2 is SASEGT. The CDR3 has 14 amino acids. Trimming removed 8 bases from V and 12 bases from J, with 23 bases in between.

For the CDR3, the DNA is TGTGCCGGTGCCCCACGGGGCTACGAGCAGTACTTC. Translation: CAGAPRGYEQYF. The chain employs TRBV2 and TRBJ2-7; tentatively, D is TRBD2 (5 bases). CDR1 is SNHLY and CDR2 is FYNNEI in the germline V gene. The CDR3 is made up of 12 amino acids. Between the trimmed V and J ends, which lost 11 bases and 3 bases, there was a span of 14 bases.

This clone is termed medium-sized. This chain links TRBV10-1 with TRBJ1-6, with D possibly being TRBD1 (6 bases). This CDR3 is 14 amino acids long. Germline CDR1 WNHNN, CDR2 SYGVQD (reference sequence). Trimming shortened V by 6 bases and J by 7 bases, and 13 bases separated the two germline ends. This CDR3 reads CASRVRDNNSPLHF. In DNA form, the CDR3 reads TGCGCCAGCAGGGTCCGGGACAACAATTCACCCCTCCACTTT.

This clone was picked up many times. This may stem from a read error, because a much larger clone lies one nucleotide away. V is TRBV11-3 and J is TRBJ2-7; D is undetermined. The CDR3 runs 14 residues. Germline V CDR1 and CDR2: SGHNT, YENEEA. CDR3 bases: TGTGTCAGCAGCTTGGTAGGCCGAACCTACGAGCAGTACTTC. Translation: CVSSLVGRTYEQYF. The full variable domain, completed using reference TRBV11-3 and TRBJ2-7, is EAGVVQSPRYKIIEKKQPVAFWCNPISGHNTLYWYLQNLGQGPELLIRYENEEAVDDSQLPKDRFSAERLKGVDSTLKIQPAELGDSAVYLCVSSLVGRTYEQYFGPGTRLTVT.

This clone was found a few times. One end of the junction fails to match germline, which may point to a read error. This chain connects TRBV27 to TRBJ2-5; 12 positions match TRBD2. The CDR3 has 18 residues. Germline CDR1 MNHEY, CDR2 SMNVEV (reference sequence). The CDR3 nucleotides read TGTGCCAGCAGTTCCGGGCTAGCGGGAGGGCCTGGCCAAGGGACCCAGTACTTC. It is translated as CASSSGLAGGPGQGTQYF.

In its sample, this clone was seen a few times. The rearrangement uses TRBV10-1 and TRBJ2-5, with 11 nucleotides matching TRBD2. The CDR3 consists of 17 residues. The junction had 4 bases not matched to a gene; V was cut back by 0 bases and J by 1 base. Germline V CDR1 and CDR2: WNHNN, SYGVQD (reference sequence). CDR3 region: CASSESGLAGGQETQYF. CDR3 DNA sequence: TGCGCCAGCAGTGAGTCGGGGCTAGCGGGAGGCCAAGAGACCCAGTACTTC.

This clone is medium-sized within its sample. The V gene is TRBV2, the J gene TRBJ2-7, with a possible D match to TRBD2 (5 bases). CDR3 length: 13 amino acids. The V end was cut by 2 bases, the J end by 7 bases, with 12 bases between. From germline, CDR1 is SNHLY and CDR2 FYNNEI. The CDR3 protein is CASSEPGRSEQYF. DNA for the CDR3: TGTGCCAGCAGTGAACCGGGAAGATCGGAGCAGTACTTC.

The chain recombines TRBV6-6 with TRBJ1-4; D is uncertain. V lost 0 bases and J lost 9, with 14 bases in between. Germline-derived CDR1 and CDR2 are MNHNY and SVGAGI (reference sequence). The CDR3 consists of 15 residues. The DNA for the CDR3 is TGTGCCAGCAGTTACTCGTCGGGAGATAACCAAAAACTGTTTTTT. Translation gives CASSYSSGDNQKLFF.

The J gene is TRBJ2-3, the V gene TRBV5-1; 8 bases are a match to TRBD1. Unmatched junction bases numbered 0, after V lost 3 bases and J lost 3 bases. CDR1 and CDR2 (germline): SGHRS, YFSETQ. This CDR3 spans 13 amino acids. The CDR3 DNA is TGCGCCAGCAGCTGGACAGGGACAGATACGCAGTATTTT. Amino acid sequence: CASSWTGTDTQYF. Looking up the rest from reference TRBV5-1 and TRBJ2-3 gives the full variable domain: KAGVTQTPRYLIKTRGQQVTLSCSPISGHRSVSWYQQTPGQGLQFLFEYFSETQRNKGNFPGRFSGRQFSNSRSEMNVSTLELGDSALYLCASSWTGTDTQYFGPGTRLTVL.